This T cell receptor (beta chain) was obtained from a study of Ad26.COV2.S vaccination and SARS-CoV-2 variants. Assay used: immunoSEQ multiplex PCR; TCRdb lists only in-frame clones, some missing. Of 300,000 to 450,000 clones in the sample, roughly 94% were seen once. Comments on this clone: Its antigen is as yet unknown.

This CDR3 is 16 amino acids long. V lost 5 bases, J lost 0 bases, and 14 bases lay in between. Germline CDR1 and CDR2: KGHSY and FQNENV. Overall study results and limits: For non-spike TCRs, breadth in vaccine recipients resembled that in placebo recipients. Total T cell responses may have been underestimated by the TCR breadth and depth analyses. A substantial breadth of spike-specific CD8+ and CD4+ T cell responses after vaccination has been reported. It was vaccine recipients, not placebo recipients, who had the higher spike-specific TCR breadth.

The TCR originated in a human donor who had recovered from COVID-19. The chain joins TRBV16 to TRBJ1-5; D gene ambiguous. The material was peripheral blood, obtained after recovery from COVID-19. CDR3 region: CASSGPLGYSNQPQHF. For the CDR3, the DNA is TGTGCCAGCAGCGGCCCTCTAGGTTATAGCAATCAGCCCCAGCATTTT.